This entry concerns a single T cell receptor (beta chain). Its antigen remains unknown. The assay was immunoSEQ multiplex PCR, and TCRdb's table has in-frame clones only and misses some. The sample yields around 45,000 clones, 90% seen once. The source of the sample is a study of T cell responses to AZD1222 COVID-19 vaccine. Overall study results and limits: Two AZD1222 doses significantly raised spike-specific TCR breadth and depth over controls. Clonal diversity was possibly underestimated, and white British individuals and females predominated among donors. Unmutated variant regions are reportedly targeted by nearly half of spike-specific TCRs. Seropositive AZD1222 recipients at baseline numbered only 6 or 7.

Losses at the gene ends were 4 bases for V and 9 bases for J; bases not matched to a gene: 9. The CDR3 runs 14 residues. Germline V gene data show CDR1 as SGHRS and CDR2 as YFSETQ. This sequence originates from an adult who received the AZD1222 COVID-19 vaccine. The source was peripheral blood, collected 28 days after the second AZD1222 dose. V gene TRBV5-1 combines with J gene TRBJ2-1; 8 nucleotides agree with TRBD2. Here the CDR3 DNA reads TGCGCCAGCAGCATAACTAGCGGAACGACTGAGCAGTTCTTC. Translating it yields CASSITSGTTEQFF.